The 28 T cell receptor beta chains presented below share a single source sample, sequenced in a study of pediatric ulcerative colitis. Sequenced by immunoSEQ multiplex PCR; TCRdb stores in-frame clones only, minus some. The profile shows more than 45,000 clones, about 87% of them singletons. Source material: blood. The receptors were sampled from a boy aged 5 to 17 who was a control in a study of pediatric ulcerative colitis.

The rearrangement links TRBV19 to TRBJ2-6; 9 positions match TRBD1. V shed 7 bases and J 0 bases; nucleotides not matched to a gene: 7. CDR3 size: 17 residues. Germline assignment: CDR1 LNHDA and CDR2 SQIVND (reference sequence). Here the CDR3 DNA reads TGTGCCAGTATGCGGGACAGGGCCCTCTCTGGGGCCAACGTCCTGACTTTC. This sequence encodes CASMRDRALSGANVLTF.

The chain carries TRBV2 and TRBJ2-3; TRBD1 is a possible D gene (5 bases). The V end lost 4 bases, the J end lost 3 bases, and 14 bases lay between the germline ends. This CDR3 has 15 residues. Germline V CDR1 and CDR2: SNHLY, FYNNEI. The chain's CDR3 is CASSVMWGRTDTQYF. CDR3 nucleotides: TGTGCCAGCAGTGTTATGTGGGGCCGGACAGATACGCAGTATTTT.

This clone turned up a few times. The chain recombines TRBV6-4 with TRBJ1-2, with a tentative D call TRBD1 (5 bases). Germline assignment: CDR1 MRHNA and CDR2 SNTAGT. The V gene lost 6 bases and the J gene lost 2 bases, with 10 bases spanning the gap. This CDR3 contains 13 residues. The CDR3 nucleotides read TGTGCCAGCAGACAACGACAGAACTATGGCTACACCTTC. Its translation: CASRQRQNYGYTF.

The chain has TRBV7-2 and TRBJ2-2; D not certain. Germline loops: CDR1 SGHTA, CDR2 FQGNSA. V was pared by 2 bases and J by 5 bases, with 6 bases between. This CDR3 region has 13 residues. The CDR3 bases are TGTGCCAGCAGCTTATTGCAAACCGGGGAGCTGTTTTTT. Translated, it gives CASSLLQTGELFF.

The chain links TRBV9 to TRBJ2-2, with TRBD1 as a possible D gene (5 bases). Germline CDR1 SGDLS, CDR2 YYNGEE. V lost 6 bases to trimming and J lost 1 base, with 13 bases between them. CDR3 length: 15 amino acids. DNA of the CDR3: TGTGCCAGCAATTCGCGAACAGGGAACACCGGGGAGCTGTTTTTT. Protein sequence: CASNSRTGNTGELFF.

The chain employs TRBV7-2 and TRBJ2-1; 9 nucleotides match TRBD2. Germline V gene sequence: CDR1 SGHTA, CDR2 FQGNSA. The CDR3 has 13 residues. V lost 1 base, J lost 10 bases, and 2 bases stayed unmatched. This chain's CDR3 is CASSLVSGREQFF. CDR3 sequence (DNA): TGTGCCAGCAGCTTAGTAAGCGGGAGGGAGCAGTTCTTC.

For the CDR3, the DNA is TGTGCCAGCAGCTTAGGGAGTGACACAAATAGGAATCAGCCCCAGCATTTT. Its protein is CASSLGSDTNRNQPQHF. The rearrangement joins TRBV11-2 to TRBJ1-5; D unclear. Trimming shortened V by 1 base and J by 4 bases, and 17 bases separated the two germline ends. There are 17 residues in the CDR3. The germline V gene encodes CDR1 SGHAT and CDR2 FQNNGV. Supplemented by reference TRBV11-2 and TRBJ1-5, the full variable domain reads EAGVAQSPRYKIIEKRQSVAFWCNPISGHATLYWYQQILGQGPKLLIQFQNNGVVDDSQLPKDRFSAERLKGVDSTLKIQPAKLEDSAVYLCASSLGSDTNRNQPQHFGDGTRLSIL.

The J gene is TRBJ2-4, the V gene TRBV5-1; unclear D gene. V was trimmed by 6 bases and J by 2 bases, leaving 15 bases between them. Germline CDR1 SGHRS, CDR2 YFSETQ. This CDR3 has 15 residues. The CDR3 bases are TGCGCCAGCACGACCACTCCTTTATCCAAAAACATTCAGTACTTC. Residues: CASTTTPLSKNIQYF.

This chain links TRBV5-6 with TRBJ1-6; 10 nucleotides match TRBD1. CDR3 length: 16 amino acids. Germline CDR1 is SGHDT and CDR2 is YYEEEE. V lost 4 bases to trimming and J lost 9 bases; unmatched junction nucleotides: 10. This CDR3 is CASSPGSGTGVSPLHF. CDR3 sequence (DNA): TGTGCCAGCAGCCCTGGATCCGGGACAGGGGTTTCACCCCTCCACTTT.

This clone was detected a few times. The chain has TRBV9 and TRBJ1-2; D might be TRBD1 (5 bases). The ends were cut back, 3 bases at V and 1 base at J, with 13 bases in the middle. Germline loops: CDR1 SGDLS, CDR2 YYNGEE. CDR3 length equals 15 residues. The CDR3 here is CASSGTGDLNYGYTF. The CDR3 nucleotides are TGTGCCAGCAGCGGAACAGGAGATCTTAACTATGGCTACACCTTC.

This clone was picked up one time. The CDR3 spells CARLGPSGYTF. Written as DNA, the CDR3 is TGTGCCAGACTGGGGCCAAGCGGCTACACCTTC. This chain links TRBV2 with TRBJ1-2; the D gene is possibly TRBD1 (5 bases). The CDR3 runs 11 residues. The V end lost 9 bases, the J end lost 8 bases, and 13 bases lay between the germline ends. CDR1 and CDR2 from the germline V gene are SNHLY and FYNNEI.

The chain uses TRBV2 and TRBJ2-3; tentatively, D is TRBD2 (6 bases). Germline-derived CDR1 and CDR2 are SNHLY and FYNNEI. The length of the CDR3 is 14 residues. With 5 bases removed from V and 0 bases from J, the gap between germline ends came to 9 bases. The CDR3: CASSQEGSTDTQYF. The CDR3 bases are TGTGCCAGCAGTCAGGAGGGCAGCACAGATACGCAGTATTTT.

The V call is TRBV11-2, the J call TRBJ2-6; D gene ambiguous. The germline V gene has CDR1 SGHAT and CDR2 FQNNGV. This CDR3 region has 16 residues. V shed 1 base and J shed 0 bases, with 7 bases lying between them. This CDR3 reads CASSLGTASGANVLTF. CDR3 in DNA: TGTGCCAGCAGCTTAGGTACGGCCTCTGGGGCCAACGTCCTGACTTTC. Full variable domain (remainder filled in from reference TRBV11-2 and TRBJ2-6): EAGVAQSPRYKIIEKRQSVAFWCNPISGHATLYWYQQILGQGPKLLIQFQNNGVVDDSQLPKDRFSAERLKGVDSTLKIQPAKLEDSAVYLCASSLGTASGANVLTFGAGSRLTVL.

This sequence joins TRBV28 and TRBJ1-2; D not resolved. The CDR3 runs to 11 residues. The V gene's germline CDR1 is MDHEN and CDR2 SYDVKM. V was pared by 6 bases and J by 5 bases, with 7 bases between. For the CDR3, the DNA is TGTGCCAGCAGGGTTTTTTATGGCTACACCTTC. It is translated as CASRVFYGYTF.

The chain recombines TRBV21-1 with TRBJ2-7; TRBD2 is the table's D call and was not checked against the DNA. TRBV21-1 corresponds to a pseudogene. The CDR3 consists of 16 residues. The CDR3 here is CASSKMREGRHFEQYF. The CDR3 DNA reads as TGTGCCAGCAGCAAAATGCGGGAGGGCCGACACTTCGAGCAGTACTTC.

This sequence joins TRBV11-2 and TRBJ2-5; the match to TRBD2 covers 13 bases. From germline, CDR1 is SGHAT and CDR2 FQNNGV. The CDR3 is 16 amino acids. V lost 6 bases and J lost 9; bases outside the gene matches: 13. The CDR3 DNA sequence: TGTGCCAGCAGTCACAGTCCGGGACTAGCGGGACGACCCCAGTACTTC. Its protein is CASSHSPGLAGRPQYF. Looking up the rest from reference TRBV11-2 and TRBJ2-5 gives the full variable domain: EAGVAQSPRYKIIEKRQSVAFWCNPISGHATLYWYQQILGQGPKLLIQFQNNGVVDDSQLPKDRFSAERLKGVDSTLKIQPAKLEDSAVYLCASSHSPGLAGRPQYFGPGTRLLVL.

The chain recombines TRBV6-1 with TRBJ1-2; 7 bases are shared with TRBD1. V shed 0 bases, J shed 4 bases, and the junction held 8 bases outside the gene matches. Germline V gives CDR1 MNHNS, CDR2 SASEGT. This CDR3 contains 16 residues. This chain's CDR3 is CASSEALDRWGYGYTF. Here the CDR3 DNA reads TGTGCCAGCAGTGAAGCGTTGGACAGGTGGGGCTATGGCTACACCTTC.

The V call is TRBV19, the J call TRBJ2-7, with D possibly TRBD1 on 5 matching bases. CDR3 length: 12 amino acids. Germline CDR1 LNHDA, CDR2 SQIVND (reference sequence). Deletions cut 5 bases from V and 5 bases from J, with 10 bases between. The CDR3 DNA is TGTGCCAGTAGTCCAGGGAACCACGAGCAGTACTTC. It translates to CASSPGNHEQYF.

The chain couples TRBV5-1 to TRBJ2-3; D is perhaps TRBD1 (6 bases). CDR1 and CDR2 (germline): SGHRS, YFSETQ. Trimming left V 3 bases short and J 2 bases short, with 13 bases between. The CDR3 loop spans 15 amino acids. The chain's CDR3 is CASSSWDTATDTQYF. As DNA, the CDR3 is TGCGCCAGCAGCTCTTGGGACACAGCCACAGATACGCAGTATTTT.

The CDR3 sequence is CASAPGQGYGEQFF. The CDR3 region has the DNA TGTGCCAGCGCTCCGGGACAGGGTTACGGTGAGCAGTTCTTC. The chain links TRBV6-5 to TRBJ2-1, with 9 bases that match TRBD1. The V gene end was trimmed by 8 bases and the J gene end by 9 bases; junction bases not matched to a gene: 11. Germline V gives CDR1 MNHEY, CDR2 SVGAGI. The CDR3 sequence is 14 residues long.

J is TRBJ2-1 and V is TRBV4-1; weak D call: TRBD2 (5 bases). Germline loops: CDR1 MGHRA, CDR2 YSYEKL. CDR3 length: 16 amino acids. The V end lost 6 bases, the J end lost 3 bases, and 18 bases lay between the germline ends. The CDR3 coding sequence is TGCGCCAGCAGTCGCGGTAGCGAGCGGAGCTACAATGAGCAGTTCTTC. It translates to CASSRGSERSYNEQFF.

V gene TRBV2 combines with J gene TRBJ2-7, with D perhaps matching TRBD1 (6 bases). The germline CDR1 and CDR2 sequences are SNHLY and FYNNEI. This CDR3 spans 15 amino acids. V was pared by 8 bases and J by 0 bases, with 17 bases between. CDR3 DNA sequence: TGTGCCAGCTCGAAAGGGTCAGGGGTCTCCTACGAGCAGTACTTC. It specifies CASSKGSGVSYEQYF.

This clone was seen just once. This chain's CDR3 is CASSIGPGEVQETQYF. The CDR3 nucleotides read TGCGCCAGCAGTATTGGCCCAGGGGAAGTCCAAGAGACCCAGTACTTC. The chain employs TRBV5-1 and TRBJ2-5; possibly TRBD1 for D (6 bases). Trimming stripped 5 bases from V and 1 base from J, with 18 bases between. The germline CDR1 and CDR2 sequences are SGHRS and YFSETQ. The CDR3 has 16 amino acids.

This clone has only a few counts. The CDR3 DNA sequence: TGTGCCAGCAGTGAACTTGGGTCCGGGGAGCTGTTTTTT. Protein product: CASSELGSGELFF. The chain employs TRBV25-1 and TRBJ2-2; D ambiguous. The CDR3 consists of 13 residues. Per germline, CDR1 MGHDK and CDR2 SYGVNS. Trimming pared 2 bases from V and 6 bases from J, leaving 7 bases between.

The chain carries TRBV28 and TRBJ2-2; TRBD2 is a possible D gene (6 bases). The CDR3 length is 14 residues. Germline assignment: CDR1 MDHEN and CDR2 SYDVKM. Trimming shortened V by 6 bases and J by 6 bases, and 14 bases separated the two germline ends. CDR3 DNA sequence: TGTGCCAGCAGCCCTACCTGGGGGGCCGGGGAGCTGTTTTTT. It encodes CASSPTWGAGELFF.

The J gene is TRBJ1-1, the V gene TRBV10-2; D gene unclear. Germline V gene data show CDR1 as WSHSY and CDR2 as SAAADI. V lost 10 bases and J 4 bases, leaving 16 bases between the germline ends. CDR3 length equals 13 residues. CDR3 bases: TGCGCCACCCATGGATCAAGGTCCACTGAAGCTTTCTTT. Translating gives CATHGSRSTEAFF.

The chain recombines TRBV6-1 with TRBJ2-5, with D unresolved. The length of the CDR3 is 12 residues. V was cut by 5 bases and J by 5 bases, with 9 bases left in between. In germline, CDR1 is MNHNS, CDR2 SASEGT. The CDR3 bases are TGTGCCAGCAGTTGGATTTGGGAGACCCAGTACTTC. Amino acids: CASSWIWETQYF.

The V and J genes are TRBV25-1 and TRBJ2-1; D remains unclear. Per the germline V gene, CDR1 is MGHDK and CDR2 is SYGVNS. The CDR3 sequence is 11 residues long. V shed 5 bases and J shed 6 bases, with 5 bases lying between them. The CDR3 reads CASSNRNEQFF. CDR3 nucleotide sequence: TGTGCCAGCAGTAACCGCAATGAGCAGTTCTTC.